The rows below give T cell receptor beta chains drawn from one sample of a study of blood T cell repertoires in COVID-19. Profiling relied on immunoSEQ multiplex PCR, and the TCRdb table lists in-frame clones only, not all of them. The sample yields a few hundred thousand clones, around four fifths seen once. Sample: PBMCs or T cells enriched from blood (not recorded which). The receptors originated from a woman in her forties or fifties who had recovered from COVID-19. Each CDR3 is given with its conserved first and last residue.

TRBV7-3	TRBJ1-6	13	CASSLTQLSPLHF
TRBV12-3/TRBV12-4	TRBJ1-5	13	CASRQGADQPQHF
TRBV12-3/TRBV12-4	TRBJ2-5	13	CASRLTSGKTQYF
TRBV18	TRBJ1-2	14	CASSPGTGGYGYTF
TRBV5-1	TRBJ2-7	18	CASSSVIDTGHNGEKQVF
TRBV5-4	TRBJ1-2	15	CASTMVGTGVYGYTF
TRBV6-2/TRBV6-3	TRBJ2-1	15	CASSYELGRAWEQFF
TRBV7-2	TRBJ2-7	11	CASRSGSEQYF
TRBV10-3	TRBJ1-2	15	CAISESQGNLYGYTF
TRBV5-8	TRBJ1-1	14	CASSLEGVGTEAFF
TRBV14	TRBJ2-2	16	CASSPSSRFNTGELFF
TRBV12-3/TRBV12-4	TRBJ1-1	13	CASSWTGGTEAFF
TRBV25-1	TRBJ1-2	14	CASSPTGTVYGYTF
TRBV7-6	TRBJ2-7	20	CASSLASNSSGSKSSYEQYF
TRBV5-1	TRBJ2-3	14	CASSLDFSEDTQYF
TRBV2	TRBJ1-1	14	CASSVVTANTEAFF
TRBV3-1/TRBV3-2	TRBJ1-5	15	CASSHALRGEQPQHF
TRBV1	TRBJ2-1	16	CTSSLILAEGGNEQFF
TRBV5-1	TRBJ1-2	14	CASSLGSGAPGYTF
TRBV5-4	TRBJ1-4	14	CASSGDRAEEKLFF
TRBV9	TRBJ2-5	16	CASSAGGGLALETQYF
TRBV5-5	TRBJ1-3	17	CASSSSRTTLSGNTIYF
TRBV4-1	TRBJ2-3	15	CASSQDQGPPDTQYF
TRBV2	TRBJ1-2	14	CASLQDRGSGGYTF
TRBV7-3	TRBJ2-5	15	CASSLGQGARETQYF
TRBV5-5	TRBJ1-4	15	CASSFRYGREEKLFF
TRBV4-2	TRBJ2-7	15	CASSQDLPGAYEQYF
TRBV19	TRBJ1-5	15	CASRRGGESNQPQHF
TRBV6-5	TRBJ1-6	14	CASSSGQGYSPLHF
TRBV18	TRBJ2-7	14	CASSLYDRSYEQYF
TRBV29-1	TRBJ1-5	11	CSVDTQGTQHF
TRBV5-1	TRBJ1-1	13	CASRTRLNTEAFF
TRBV19	TRBJ2-7	16	CASSLSPATVRSEQYF
TRBV7-9	TRBJ1-1	15	CASSPRTGMNTEAFF